These T cell receptor beta chains were read from a single sample in a study of vaccination and CD4 T cells after COVID-19. A single record per CDR3 protein comes from TCRdb applying MiXCR to the PCR reads. The sample has 15,000 to 20,000 distinct CDR3 sequences; about 56% are singletons. Their recognized antigens are unknown. The material was CD4+ T cells from blood, cultured in vitro, obtained before SARS-CoV-2 vaccination. These receptors were taken from a human donor who had recovered from COVID-19. The conserved cysteine and the conserved F or W are not part of the CDR3 here.

V gene	J gene	CDR3 protein
TRBV5-1	TRBJ1-1	ASSLGGLRNTEAF
TRBV7-8	TRBJ1-3	ASSFRFGSSGNTIY
TRBV20-1	TRBJ2-1	SASGQGYNEQF
TRBV6-5	TRBJ1-5	ASSYSASYQPQH
TRBV20-1	TRBJ2-3	SASTWGTLTDTQY
TRBV6-5	TRBJ2-5	ASSYGVPRRETQY
TRBV20-1	TRBJ2-2	SARGWLAGVNTGELF
TRBV4-3	TRBJ2-1	ASSNGRGTYNEQF
TRBV7-3	TRBJ2-2	ASSFSGANTGELF
TRBV19	TRBJ1-4	ASSHLGEKLF
TRBV6-1	TRBJ1-2	ASSEAEFNYGYT
TRBV2	TRBJ1-2	ASSEALLEADNIWDYT
TRBV20-1	TRBJ2-1	SAGLSRGGNEQF
TRBV2	TRBJ2-3	ASSERRPSTDTQY
TRBV18	TRBJ1-2	ASSEDRNYGYT
TRBV6-1	TRBJ1-1	ASSRKPNTEAF
TRBV28	TRBJ1-4	ASSPYTLQGPNEKLF
TRBV27	TRBJ2-3	ASSFSVLTTDTQY
TRBV18	TRBJ1-5	ASSPVGEGGQPQH
TRBV29-1	TRBJ1-4	SVSGLGTDEKLF
TRBV7-9	TRBJ2-5	ASSLALRQQETQY
TRBV29-1	TRBJ2-1	SAKEGMINEQF
TRBV6-5	TRBJ2-3	ASSYSRDDTQY
TRBV28	TRBJ2-3	ASRPGGRADTQY